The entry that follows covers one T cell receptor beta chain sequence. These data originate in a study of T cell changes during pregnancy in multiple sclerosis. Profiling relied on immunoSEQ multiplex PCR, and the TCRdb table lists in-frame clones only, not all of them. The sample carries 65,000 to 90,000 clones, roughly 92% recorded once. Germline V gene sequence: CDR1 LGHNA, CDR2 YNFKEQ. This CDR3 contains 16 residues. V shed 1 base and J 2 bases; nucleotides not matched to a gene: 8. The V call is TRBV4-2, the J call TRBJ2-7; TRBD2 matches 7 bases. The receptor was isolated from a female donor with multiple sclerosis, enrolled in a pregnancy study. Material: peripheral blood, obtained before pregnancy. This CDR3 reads CASSQGWDYNPYEQYF. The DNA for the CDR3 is TGTGCCAGCAGCCAAGGGTGGGACTACAATCCCTACGAGCAGTACTTC.